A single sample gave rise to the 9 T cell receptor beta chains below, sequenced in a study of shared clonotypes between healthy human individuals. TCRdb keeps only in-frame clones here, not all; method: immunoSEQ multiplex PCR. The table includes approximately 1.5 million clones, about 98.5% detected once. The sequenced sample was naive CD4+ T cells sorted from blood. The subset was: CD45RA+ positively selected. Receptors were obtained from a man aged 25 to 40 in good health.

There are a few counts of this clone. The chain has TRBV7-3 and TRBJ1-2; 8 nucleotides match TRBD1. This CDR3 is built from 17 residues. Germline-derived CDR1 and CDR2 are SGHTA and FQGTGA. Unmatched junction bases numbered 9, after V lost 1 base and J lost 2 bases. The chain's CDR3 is CASSLMGGQGMNYGYTF. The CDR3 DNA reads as TGTGCCAGCAGCTTAATGGGTGGACAGGGCATGAACTATGGCTACACCTTC.

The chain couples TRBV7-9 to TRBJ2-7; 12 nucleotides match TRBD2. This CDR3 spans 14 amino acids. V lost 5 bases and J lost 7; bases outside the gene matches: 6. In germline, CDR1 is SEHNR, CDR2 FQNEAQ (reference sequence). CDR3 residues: CASSPLAGGGEQYF. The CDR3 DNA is TGTGCCAGCAGCCCTCTAGCGGGAGGGGGTGAGCAGTACTTC.

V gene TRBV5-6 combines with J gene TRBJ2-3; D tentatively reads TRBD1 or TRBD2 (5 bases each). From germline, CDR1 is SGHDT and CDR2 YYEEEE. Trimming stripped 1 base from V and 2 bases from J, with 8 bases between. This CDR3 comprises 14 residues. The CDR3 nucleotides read TGTGCCAGCAGCTTGATGGGGGACACAGATACGCAGTATTTT. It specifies CASSLMGDTDTQYF.

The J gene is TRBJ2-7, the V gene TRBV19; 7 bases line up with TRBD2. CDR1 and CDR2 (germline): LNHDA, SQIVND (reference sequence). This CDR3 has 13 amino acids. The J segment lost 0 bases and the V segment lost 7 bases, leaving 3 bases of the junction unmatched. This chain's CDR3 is CASNPSGSYEQYF. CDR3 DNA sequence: TGTGCCAGTAATCCTAGCGGCTCCTACGAGCAGTACTTC.

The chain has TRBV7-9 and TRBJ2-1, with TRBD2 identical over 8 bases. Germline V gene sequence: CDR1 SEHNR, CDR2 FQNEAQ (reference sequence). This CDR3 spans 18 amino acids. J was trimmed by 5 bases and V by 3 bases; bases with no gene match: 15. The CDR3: CASSLYPPGLGAHNEQFF. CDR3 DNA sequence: TGTGCCAGCAGCTTGTACCCCCCGGGACTAGGAGCCCACAATGAGCAGTTCTTC.

CDR3 amino acids: CAAWGRSYNEQFF. In DNA form, the CDR3 reads TGTGCCGCTTGGGGGAGGTCCTACAATGAGCAGTTCTTC. The J gene is TRBJ2-1, the V gene TRBV28; TRBD2 is a possible D gene (6 bases). The CDR3 sequence is 13 residues long. V dropped 11 bases and J dropped 1 base, with 12 bases sitting between them. Germline CDR1 reads MDHEN; CDR2 reads SYDVKM.

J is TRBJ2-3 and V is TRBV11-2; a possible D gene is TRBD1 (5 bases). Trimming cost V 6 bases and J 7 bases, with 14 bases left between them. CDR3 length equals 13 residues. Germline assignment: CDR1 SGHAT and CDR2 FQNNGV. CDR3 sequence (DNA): TGTGCCAGCAGTCCTAAGACAGTCAATACGCAGTATTTT. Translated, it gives CASSPKTVNTQYF.

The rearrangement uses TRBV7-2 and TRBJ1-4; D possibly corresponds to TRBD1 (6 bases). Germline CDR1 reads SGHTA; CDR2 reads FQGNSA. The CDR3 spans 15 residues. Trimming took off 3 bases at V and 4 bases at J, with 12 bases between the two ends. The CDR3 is CASSFGGAGNEKLFF. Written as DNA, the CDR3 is TGTGCCAGCAGCTTCGGGGGGGCCGGTAATGAAAAACTGTTTTTT.

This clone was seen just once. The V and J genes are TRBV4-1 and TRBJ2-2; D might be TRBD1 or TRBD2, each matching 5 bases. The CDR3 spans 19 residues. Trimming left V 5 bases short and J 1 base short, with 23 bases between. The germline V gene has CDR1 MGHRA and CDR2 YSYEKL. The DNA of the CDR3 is TGCGCCAGCAGCGACCTGGGTCCCTGGGGGAGTCGGAACACCGGGGAGCTGTTTTTT. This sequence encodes CASSDLGPWGSRNTGELFF.